These T cell receptor beta chains were read from a single sample in a study of T-cell reconstitution after alpha-beta-depleted transplantation in children. One entry per CDR3 protein, called by TCRdb with MiXCR from the PCR reads. The table lists hundreds of thousands of distinct CDR3 sequences, roughly a sixth of them singletons. Sequences were derived from PBMCs, mostly from graft donor cells, sampled 360 days after TCRalphabeta/CD19-depleted stem cell transplant. The receptors were sampled from a male patient aged 2-15 years who had a stem cell transplant for acute lymphoblastic leukemia, so the T cells may come from the graft donor. Each CDR3 is given with its conserved first and last residue. Each record gives: J gene, V gene, clone size, D gene, CDR3 protein, CDR3 DNA. The D gene is left open where the match is weak. Size is stated for part of the rows, as once, few or many counts, or as a class when the clone is expanded.

J gene: TRBJ2-7; V gene: TRBV5-1; clone size: few; D gene: TRBD1; CDR3 protein: CASSLPAGGLNEQYF; CDR3 DNA: TGCGCCAGCAGCTTGCCGGCAGGGGGCTTAAACGAGCAGTACTTC
J gene: TRBJ2-7; V gene: TRBV5-1; clone size: few; D gene: .; CDR3 protein: CASSLDQIRSSYEQYF; CDR3 DNA: TGCGCCAGCAGCTTGGACCAAATTCGCAGTTCCTACGAGCAGTACTTC
J gene: TRBJ2-3; V gene: TRBV2; clone size: .; D gene: .; CDR3 protein: CASTLLSADAPTTQYF; CDR3 DNA: TGTGCCAGCACCTTACTGTCAGCTGACGCCCCTACTACGCAGTATTTT
J gene: TRBJ2-3; V gene: TRBV5-1; clone size: few; D gene: .; CDR3 protein: CASSLSSDRSTDTQYF; CDR3 DNA: TGCGCCAGCAGCTTAAGTTCAGACCGCAGCACAGATACGCAGTATTTT
J gene: TRBJ2-7; V gene: TRBV11-2; clone size: .; D gene: .; CDR3 protein: CASSLEDGPDEQYF; CDR3 DNA: TGTGCCAGCAGCTTAGAAGACGGACCCGACGAGCAGTACTTC
J gene: TRBJ2-4; V gene: TRBV11-2; clone size: few; D gene: TRBD2; CDR3 protein: CASSQLVAGAPGNKNIQYF; CDR3 DNA: TGTGCCAGCAGCCAGCTTGTAGCGGGAGCCCCGGGCAACAAAAACATTCAGTACTTC
J gene: TRBJ1-5; V gene: TRBV5-5; clone size: .; D gene: .; CDR3 protein: CASSSVFSGNQPQHF; CDR3 DNA: TGTGCCAGCAGCTCGGTTTTTTCTGGCAATCAGCCCCAGCATTTT
J gene: TRBJ2-3; V gene: TRBV20-1; clone size: few; D gene: TRBD1; CDR3 protein: CSARLGGQGSSPQYF; CDR3 DNA: TGCAGTGCTCGCCTGGGGGGACAGGGTTCTTCCCCGCAGTATTTT
J gene: TRBJ2-1; V gene: TRBV12-3/TRBV12-4; clone size: .; D gene: TRBD2; CDR3 protein: CASRPSGRALWYEQFF; CDR3 DNA: TGTGCCAGCAGGCCCAGCGGGAGGGCCCTATGGTATGAGCAGTTCTTC
J gene: TRBJ2-5; V gene: TRBV29-1; clone size: .; D gene: TRBD1; CDR3 protein: CSVEQGMRETQYF; CDR3 DNA: TGCAGCGTCGAACAGGGGATGCGAGAGACCCAGTACTTC
J gene: TRBJ2-5; V gene: TRBV18; clone size: .; D gene: .; CDR3 protein: CASSPRYETQETQYF; CDR3 DNA: TGTGCCAGCTCACCTAGGTATGAGACGCAAGAGACCCAGTACTTC
J gene: TRBJ1-4; V gene: TRBV7-6; clone size: few; D gene: TRBD1; CDR3 protein: CASSLVYRGPNEKLFF; CDR3 DNA: TGTGCCAGCAGCTTAGTTTACAGGGGGCCTAATGAAAAACTGTTTTTT
J gene: TRBJ2-3; V gene: TRBV21-1; clone size: few; D gene: .; CDR3 protein: CASSDHGPQGLAGGPNTQYF; CDR3 DNA: TGTGCCAGCAGCGACCATGGACCACAGGGACTAGCGGGGGGGCCTAATACGCAGTATTTT
J gene: TRBJ1-1; V gene: TRBV19; clone size: .; D gene: .; CDR3 protein: CASTNRGTGTEAFF; CDR3 DNA: TGTGCCAGTACGAATCGTGGTACCGGCACTGAAGCTTTCTTT
J gene: TRBJ2-5; V gene: TRBV7-2; clone size: .; D gene: .; CDR3 protein: CASSFLGGKAQYF; CDR3 DNA: TGTGCCAGCAGCTTCCTCGGCGGGAAGGCCCAGTACTTC
J gene: TRBJ2-1; V gene: TRBV29-1; clone size: .; D gene: .; CDR3 protein: CSVGGFVNEQFF; CDR3 DNA: TGCAGCGTTGGTGGTTTCGTCAATGAGCAGTTCTTC
J gene: TRBJ1-1; V gene: TRBV29-1; clone size: many; D gene: .; CDR3 protein: CSAGTDGEAFF; CDR3 DNA: TGCAGCGCCGGGACGGATGGAGAAGCTTTCTTT
J gene: TRBJ1-1; V gene: TRBV29-1; clone size: .; D gene: .; CDR3 protein: CSVDIGRDTEAFF; CDR3 DNA: TGCAGCGTTGATATAGGGCGTGACACTGAAGCTTTCTTT
J gene: TRBJ2-3; V gene: TRBV20-1; clone size: .; D gene: .; CDR3 protein: CSARQTQTGSTDTQYF; CDR3 DNA: TGCAGTGCTCGACAGACCCAAACAGGGAGCACAGATACGCAGTATTTT
J gene: TRBJ2-3; V gene: TRBV29-1; clone size: .; D gene: .; CDR3 protein: CSITEGSWSSTDTQYF; CDR3 DNA: TGCAGCATAACGGAGGGTAGCTGGTCTAGCACAGATACGCAGTATTTT
J gene: TRBJ1-2; V gene: TRBV12-3/TRBV12-4; clone size: .; D gene: .; CDR3 protein: CASSLKGNYGYTF; CDR3 DNA: TGTGCCAGCAGTTTGAAGGGGAACTATGGCTACACCTTC
J gene: TRBJ2-2; V gene: TRBV6-1; clone size: .; D gene: .; CDR3 protein: CASRVGARAELFF; CDR3 DNA: TGTGCCAGCAGAGTAGGAGCCCGTGCGGAGCTGTTTTTT
J gene: TRBJ2-5; V gene: TRBV12-3/TRBV12-4; clone size: .; D gene: .; CDR3 protein: CASSQGSSETQYF; CDR3 DNA: TGTGCCAGCAGCCAGGGGTCTTCGGAGACCCAGTACTTC
J gene: TRBJ2-7; V gene: TRBV20-1; clone size: .; D gene: TRBD2; CDR3 protein: CSALGLAAREQYF; CDR3 DNA: TGCAGTGCTCTCGGACTAGCGGCACGTGAGCAGTACTTC
J gene: TRBJ2-3; V gene: TRBV7-9; clone size: few; D gene: .; CDR3 protein: CASSGQFASTDTQYF; CDR3 DNA: TGTGCCAGCAGCGGTCAGTTTGCCAGCACAGATACGCAGTATTTT
J gene: TRBJ1-2; V gene: TRBV29-1; clone size: .; D gene: .; CDR3 protein: CSVDKEGGFYGYTF; CDR3 DNA: TGCAGCGTTGACAAAGAGGGCGGATTCTATGGCTACACCTTC
J gene: TRBJ1-1; V gene: TRBV15; clone size: .; D gene: TRBD1; CDR3 protein: CATSRDWPGQGTEAFF; CDR3 DNA: TGTGCCACCAGCAGAGATTGGCCGGGACAGGGGACTGAAGCTTTCTTT
J gene: TRBJ1-3; V gene: TRBV28; clone size: .; D gene: .; CDR3 protein: CASSLPGVGNTIYF; CDR3 DNA: TGTGCCAGCAGTTTGCCGGGGGTGGGAAACACCATATATTTT
J gene: TRBJ2-7; V gene: TRBV7-2; clone size: many; D gene: .; CDR3 protein: CASSLDIYEQYF; CDR3 DNA: TGTGCCAGCAGCTTGGACATCTACGAGCAGTACTTC
J gene: TRBJ2-5; V gene: TRBV12-3/TRBV12-4; clone size: .; D gene: .; CDR3 protein: CASSPQRRPGETQYF; CDR3 DNA: TGTGCCAGCAGTCCCCAGAGACGCCCCGGGGAGACCCAGTACTTC
J gene: TRBJ2-7; V gene: TRBV29-1; clone size: .; D gene: TRBD2; CDR3 protein: CSVSESLAGGLEQYF; CDR3 DNA: TGCAGCGTTTCCGAGTCCCTAGCGGGGGGGCTCGAGCAGTACTTC
J gene: TRBJ2-7; V gene: TRBV29-1; clone size: .; D gene: TRBD1; CDR3 protein: CSVVPGQSSYEQYF; CDR3 DNA: TGCAGCGTGGTACCGGGACAGAGCTCCTACGAGCAGTACTTC
J gene: TRBJ1-5; V gene: TRBV27; clone size: .; D gene: .; CDR3 protein: CASSFSRVQPQHF; CDR3 DNA: TGTGCCAGCAGTTTTTCTAGGGTTCAGCCCCAGCATTTT
J gene: TRBJ1-3; V gene: TRBV6-5; clone size: .; D gene: .; CDR3 protein: CASSSSVSSGNTIYF; CDR3 DNA: TGTGCCAGCAGTTCATCCGTTTCCTCTGGAAACACCATATATTTT
J gene: TRBJ2-2; V gene: TRBV5-5; clone size: .; D gene: .; CDR3 protein: CASSFEYTGELFF; CDR3 DNA: TGTGCCAGCAGCTTCGAGTACACCGGGGAGCTGTTTTTT
J gene: TRBJ2-2; V gene: TRBV11-3; clone size: few; D gene: .; CDR3 protein: CASGNPGTGELFF; CDR3 DNA: TGTGCCAGCGGGAACCCCGGAACCGGGGAGCTGTTTTTT
J gene: TRBJ1-4; V gene: TRBV4-1; clone size: .; D gene: .; CDR3 protein: CASSQVGVRLATNEKLFF; CDR3 DNA: TGCGCCAGCAGCCAAGTGGGGGTCCGCCTTGCAACTAATGAAAAACTGTTTTTT
J gene: TRBJ2-5; V gene: TRBV20-1; clone size: .; D gene: TRBD2; CDR3 protein: CSARMLAGKETQYF; CDR3 DNA: TGCAGTGCTAGGATGCTAGCGGGAAAAGAGACCCAGTACTTC
J gene: TRBJ2-3; V gene: TRBV7-7; clone size: .; D gene: .; CDR3 protein: CASSCRSKTDTQYF; CDR3 DNA: TGTGCCAGCAGCTGCCGGAGTAAAACAGATACGCAGTATTTT
J gene: TRBJ2-1; V gene: TRBV5-1; clone size: few; D gene: TRBD2; CDR3 protein: CASSQRTSGWSINSYNEQFF; CDR3 DNA: TGCGCCAGCAGCCAAAGGACTAGCGGGTGGTCCATTAACTCCTACAATGAGCAGTTCTTC
J gene: TRBJ1-3; V gene: TRBV10-2; clone size: .; D gene: .; CDR3 protein: CATEAVQSGNTIYF; CDR3 DNA: TGCGCCACCGAGGCAGTTCAGTCTGGAAACACCATATATTTT
J gene: TRBJ2-3; V gene: TRBV4-3; clone size: few; D gene: .; CDR3 protein: CASSQQGESDTQYF; CDR3 DNA: TGCGCCAGCAGCCAGCAGGGTGAATCAGATACGCAGTATTTT
J gene: TRBJ2-5; V gene: TRBV20-1; clone size: .; D gene: TRBD2; CDR3 protein: CSARDPWGGETQYF; CDR3 DNA: TGCAGTGCTAGAGACCCTTGGGGGGGAGAGACCCAGTACTTC
J gene: TRBJ2-7; V gene: TRBV30; clone size: few; D gene: TRBD2; CDR3 protein: CAWSVSGSRVGQYF; CDR3 DNA: TGTGCCTGGAGTGTAAGCGGGAGCAGGGTTGGGCAGTACTTC
J gene: TRBJ2-5; V gene: TRBV10-2; clone size: few; D gene: .; CDR3 protein: CASSLFGDTQETQYF; CDR3 DNA: TGCGCCAGCAGCCTTTTCGGAGATACACAAGAGACCCAGTACTTC
J gene: TRBJ2-3; V gene: TRBV20-1; clone size: many; D gene: .; CDR3 protein: CSAPLAGQNTDTQYF; CDR3 DNA: TGCAGTGCCCCTCTGGCAGGACAAAACACAGATACGCAGTATTTT
J gene: TRBJ1-6; V gene: TRBV5-5; clone size: .; D gene: TRBD1; CDR3 protein: CASSLGTGTENSPLHF; CDR3 DNA: TGTGCCAGCAGCTTGGGTACCGGGACAGAAAATTCACCCCTCCACTTT
J gene: TRBJ1-1; V gene: TRBV6-2/TRBV6-3; clone size: few; D gene: TRBD1; CDR3 protein: CASSGTGGARTTEVSF; CDR3 DNA: TGTGCCAGCAGCGGGACAGGGGGCGCCCGGACCACTGAAGTTTCCTTT
J gene: TRBJ2-3; V gene: TRBV12-3/TRBV12-4; clone size: few; D gene: .; CDR3 protein: CASSPLAAGVFPDTQYF; CDR3 DNA: TGTGCCAGCAGTCCCCTTGCGGCAGGGGTGTTCCCAGATACGCAGTATTTT
J gene: TRBJ2-2; V gene: TRBV7-2; clone size: .; D gene: TRBD2; CDR3 protein: CASSFITGLANTGELFF; CDR3 DNA: TGTGCCAGCAGCTTTATTACCGGACTAGCGAACACCGGGGAGCTGTTTTTT
J gene: TRBJ2-5; V gene: TRBV7-7; clone size: .; D gene: .; CDR3 protein: CASSPQGGAVTQYF; CDR3 DNA: TGTGCTAGCAGCCCGCAGGGGGGAGCAGTGACCCAGTACTTC
J gene: TRBJ1-2; V gene: TRBV11-2; clone size: few; D gene: .; CDR3 protein: CASSLGSGAPYGYTF; CDR3 DNA: TGTGCCAGCAGCTTAGGTTCAGGGGCCCCCTATGGCTACACCTTC
J gene: TRBJ2-1; V gene: TRBV30; clone size: .; D gene: TRBD1; CDR3 protein: CAWSRDRGSYNEQFF; CDR3 DNA: TGTGCCTGGAGTCGGGACAGGGGATCCTACAATGAGCAGTTCTTC
J gene: TRBJ2-4; V gene: TRBV11-2; clone size: few; D gene: .; CDR3 protein: CASSLGGSKNIQYF; CDR3 DNA: TGTGCCAGCAGCTTAGGTGGCAGCAAAAACATTCAGTACTTC
J gene: TRBJ1-6; V gene: TRBV20-1; clone size: .; D gene: .; CDR3 protein: CSAAFLVLNSPLHF; CDR3 DNA: TGCAGTGCTGCCTTTTTGGTTCTTAATTCACCCCTCCACTTT
J gene: TRBJ2-5; V gene: TRBV10-3; clone size: .; D gene: .; CDR3 protein: CAISDSDSVARRETQYF; CDR3 DNA: TGTGCCATCAGTGACTCAGACTCTGTGGCCCGTCGAGAGACCCAGTACTTC